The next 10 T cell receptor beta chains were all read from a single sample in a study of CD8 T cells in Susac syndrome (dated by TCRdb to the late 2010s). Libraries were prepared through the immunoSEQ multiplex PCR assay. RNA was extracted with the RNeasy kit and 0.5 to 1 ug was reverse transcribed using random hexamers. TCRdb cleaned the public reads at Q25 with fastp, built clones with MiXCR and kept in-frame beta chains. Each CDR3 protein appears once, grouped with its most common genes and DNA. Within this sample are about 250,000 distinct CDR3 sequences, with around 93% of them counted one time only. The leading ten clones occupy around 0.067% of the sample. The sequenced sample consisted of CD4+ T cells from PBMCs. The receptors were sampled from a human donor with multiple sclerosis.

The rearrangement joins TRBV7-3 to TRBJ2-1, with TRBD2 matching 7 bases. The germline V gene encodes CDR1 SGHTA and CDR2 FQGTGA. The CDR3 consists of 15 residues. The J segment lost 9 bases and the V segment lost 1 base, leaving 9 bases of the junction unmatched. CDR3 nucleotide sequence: TGTGCCAGCAGCTTAAAATTGGGCGGGAGAGGTGAGCAGTTCTTC. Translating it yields CASSLKLGGRGEQFF.

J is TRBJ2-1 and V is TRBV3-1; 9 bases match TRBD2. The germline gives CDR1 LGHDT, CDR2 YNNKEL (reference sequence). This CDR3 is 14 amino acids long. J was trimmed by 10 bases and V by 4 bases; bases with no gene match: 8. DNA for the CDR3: TGTGCCAGCAGCCCTCGACTAGCGGCCGGCGAGCAGTTCTTC. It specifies CASSPRLAAGEQFF.

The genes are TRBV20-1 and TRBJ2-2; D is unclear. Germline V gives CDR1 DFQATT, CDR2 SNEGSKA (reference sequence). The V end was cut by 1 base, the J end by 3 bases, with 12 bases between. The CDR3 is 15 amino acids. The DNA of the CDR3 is TGCAGTGCTAGAGGCGCCCGGGTTTACACCGGGGAGCTGTTTTTT. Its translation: CSARGARVYTGELFF.

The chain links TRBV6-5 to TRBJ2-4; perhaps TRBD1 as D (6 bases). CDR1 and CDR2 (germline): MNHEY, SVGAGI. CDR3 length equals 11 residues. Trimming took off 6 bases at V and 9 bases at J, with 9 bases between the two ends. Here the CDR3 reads CASSQGGIQYF. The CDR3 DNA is TGTGCCAGCAGCCAAGGGGGCATTCAGTACTTC.

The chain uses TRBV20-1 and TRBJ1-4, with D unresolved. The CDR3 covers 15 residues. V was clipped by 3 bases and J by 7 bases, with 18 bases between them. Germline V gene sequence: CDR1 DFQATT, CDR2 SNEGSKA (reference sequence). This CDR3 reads CSARPPGLKGEKLFF. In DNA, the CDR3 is TGCAGTGCTAGGCCCCCGGGCTTAAAGGGTGAAAAACTGTTTTTT.

CDR3 sequence (DNA): TGTGCCAGCAGCGTAGCCGGGGGGCTCCAAGAGACCCAGTACTTC. Encoded protein: CASSVAGGLQETQYF. The chain joins TRBV9 to TRBJ2-5, with a tentative D call TRBD2 (7 bases). V lost 0 bases, J lost 1 base, and 10 bases lay in between. The CDR3 consists of 15 residues. Germline V CDR1 and CDR2: SGDLS, YYNGEE.

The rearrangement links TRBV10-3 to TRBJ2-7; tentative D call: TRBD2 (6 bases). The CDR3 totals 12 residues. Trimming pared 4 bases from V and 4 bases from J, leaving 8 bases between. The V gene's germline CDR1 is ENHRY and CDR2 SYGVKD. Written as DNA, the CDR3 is TGTGCCATCAGTGGTGGGGGGTACGAGCAGTACGTC. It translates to CAISGGGYEQYV.

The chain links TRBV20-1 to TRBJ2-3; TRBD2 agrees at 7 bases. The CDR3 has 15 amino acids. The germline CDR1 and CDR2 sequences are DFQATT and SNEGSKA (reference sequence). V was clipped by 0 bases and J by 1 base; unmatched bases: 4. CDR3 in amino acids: CSARDLREGTDTQYF. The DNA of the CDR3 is TGCAGTGCTAGAGATTTACGGGAGGGCACAGATACGCAGTATTTT.

The CDR3 sequence is CAWSAPTGNEQFF. CDR3 bases: TGTGCCTGGAGTGCCCCGACAGGGAATGAGCAGTTCTTC. The rearrangement links TRBV30 to TRBJ2-1, with 7 nucleotides matching TRBD1. The germline V gene has CDR1 GTSNPN and CDR2 SVGIG (reference sequence). V gave up 1 base and J gave up 7 bases; unmatched junction bases: 4. CDR3 size: 13 residues. The full variable domain, rest sourced from reference TRBV30 and TRBJ2-1, is SQTIHQWPATLVQPVGSPLSLECTVEGTSNPNLYWYRQAAGRGLQLLFYSVGIGQISSEVPQNLSASRPQDRQFILSSKKLLLSDSGFYLCAWSAPTGNEQFFGPGTRLTVL.

The DNA for the CDR3 is TGCAGTAAAGACAGGGTGGCCTACGAGCAGTACTTC. It codes for CSKDRVAYEQYF. V gene TRBV20-1 combines with J gene TRBJ2-7, with 7 positions matching TRBD1. With V trimmed by 8 bases and J by 2 bases, 6 bases remained unmatched. The CDR3 totals 12 residues. Per the germline V gene, CDR1 is DFQATT and CDR2 is SNEGSKA (reference sequence).